Listed here are 18 T cell receptor beta chains from one sample, sequenced in a study of blood T cell repertoires in COVID-19. Measured with immunoSEQ multiplex PCR; TCRdb has only the in-frame clones, and not every one. The data hold approximately 250,000 clones, with approximately 83% observed a single time. What was sequenced was peripheral blood. Receptors originate from a human donor in a cohort sampled during active COVID-19.

The J gene is TRBJ1-6, the V gene TRBV5-6; possible D gene TRBD1, 5 bases. CDR1 is SGHDT, CDR2 YYEEEE, per germline. The CDR3 is made up of 17 amino acids. Trimming left V 3 bases short and J 0 bases short, with 13 bases between. For the CDR3, the DNA is TGTGCCAGCAGCTCAAACAGGTTACTCTCCTATAATTCACCCCTCCACTTT. Translating it yields CASSSNRLLSYNSPLHF.

This chain uses TRBV13 with TRBJ1-5; D gene unclear. V lost 2 bases, J lost 1 base, and 9 bases lay in between. Germline CDR1 and CDR2: PRHDT and FYEKMQ (reference sequence). The CDR3 spans 15 residues. The chain's CDR3 is CASSLRGPSNQPQHF. The DNA of the CDR3 is TGTGCCAGCAGCTTACGGGGTCCCAGCAATCAGCCCCAGCATTTT.

This chain links TRBV5-1 with TRBJ2-2; 7 bases align to TRBD2. CDR3 size: 17 residues. J gave up 3 bases and V 2 bases, and 10 bases lay outside the gene matches. Germline assignment: CDR1 SGHRS and CDR2 YFSETQ. The CDR3 reads CASSFAFRAGDTGELFF. CDR3 sequence (DNA): TGCGCCAGCAGCTTCGCCTTTAGGGCGGGGGACACCGGGGAGCTGTTTTTT.

This sequence joins TRBV19 and TRBJ2-3; 7 nucleotides agree with TRBD1. Trimming removed 6 bases from V and 6 bases from J; junction bases left unmatched: 6. This CDR3 is built from 13 residues. From germline, CDR1 is LNHDA and CDR2 SQIVND (reference sequence). The CDR3 DNA is TGTGCCAGTAGGAAACAGGGGTTGGATACGCAGTATTTT. Encoded protein: CASRKQGLDTQYF. Filled out from reference TRBV19 and TRBJ2-3, the complete variable domain reads DGGITQSPKYLFRKEGQNVTLSCEQNLNHDAMYWYRQDPGQGLRLIYYSQIVNDFQKGDIAEGYSVSREKKESFPLTVTSAQKNPTAFYLCASRKQGLDTQYFGPGTRLTVL.

The chain combines TRBV19 with TRBJ1-5; 9 bases are shared with TRBD1. V trimming: 7 bases; J trimming: 3 bases; junction bases outside the gene matches: 7. The CDR3 sequence is 15 residues long. Germline CDR1 and CDR2: LNHDA and SQIVND (reference sequence). The CDR3 protein is CASNPGTGNNQPQHF. In DNA, the CDR3 is TGTGCCAGTAACCCCGGGACAGGGAACAATCAGCCCCAGCATTTT.

J is TRBJ2-7 and V is TRBV4-2, with 7 bases aligning to TRBD1. CDR3 length: 16 amino acids. Trimming removed 0 bases from V and 6 bases from J; junction bases left unmatched: 11. CDR1 and CDR2 (germline): LGHNA, YNFKEQ. The CDR3 region has the DNA TGTGCCAGCAGCCAAGACCCGGGGACAGTAACATCCGAGCAGTACTTC. Encoded protein: CASSQDPGTVTSEQYF.

This clone was detected only a few times. This chain uses TRBV4-2 with TRBJ1-1; D possibly corresponds to TRBD1 (6 bases). The CDR3 extends over 15 amino acids. In germline, CDR1 is LGHNA, CDR2 YNFKEQ. V was trimmed by 4 bases and J by 4 bases, leaving 16 bases between them. The CDR3 region is CASSLNGQQGTEAFF. CDR3 bases: TGTGCCAGCAGCCTTAACGGACAGCAGGGCACTGAAGCTTTCTTT.

The chain carries TRBV5-6 and TRBJ1-3; perhaps TRBD1 as D (6 bases). Trimming removed 2 bases from V and 0 bases from J, with 9 bases in between. CDR1 and CDR2 from the germline V gene are SGHDT and YYEEEE. CDR3 length equals 15 residues. DNA for the CDR3: TGTGCCAGCAGCTTTGACAGGTTCTCTGGAAACACCATATATTTT. Its protein is CASSFDRFSGNTIYF.

The V call is TRBV2, the J call TRBJ2-5, with D possibly TRBD2 on 5 matching bases. Germline V gene data show CDR1 as SNHLY and CDR2 as FYNNEI. The CDR3 is 15 amino acids. Trimming left V 2 bases short and J 4 bases short, with 14 bases between. The DNA for the CDR3 is TGTGCCAGCAGTGAAATTTTGTTTGAGGGAGAGACCCAGTACTTC. It yields the protein CASSEILFEGETQYF.

In its sample, this clone was seen a few times. This chain links TRBV30 with TRBJ1-1; D is undetermined. V lost 1 base and J 7 bases, leaving 7 bases between the germline ends. This CDR3 contains 11 residues. The V gene's germline CDR1 is GTSNPN and CDR2 SVGIG (reference sequence). CDR3 residues: CAWSERVEAFF. The CDR3 region has the DNA TGTGCCTGGAGTGAGCGGGTTGAAGCTTTCTTT.

The chain joins TRBV29-1 to TRBJ2-1, with 10 positions matching TRBD1. The CDR3 is made up of 15 amino acids. The trim removed 7 bases at V and 4 bases at J, leaving 10 bases unmatched. CDR1 is SQVTM and CDR2 is ANQGSEA in the germline V gene. In DNA form, the CDR3 reads TGCAGCGCCAGAGGGGGACAGGGGAATTACAATGAGCAGTTCTTC. Translation: CSARGGQGNYNEQFF.

V usage is TRBV9 and J usage is TRBJ2-6, with D possibly matching TRBD1 (5 bases). Trimming shortened V by 2 bases and J by 3 bases, and 9 bases separated the two germline ends. The germline V gene has CDR1 SGDLS and CDR2 YYNGEE. This CDR3 region has 15 residues. CDR3 nucleotide sequence: TGTGCCAGCAGCGTCCTAGGGGTTGGGGCCAACGTCCTGACTTTC. Encoded protein: CASSVLGVGANVLTF.

The chain employs TRBV6-4 and TRBJ1-6; possible D gene TRBD1, 5 bases. V was cut by 6 bases and J by 7 bases, with 13 bases left in between. The V gene's germline CDR1 is MRHNA and CDR2 SNTAGT. This CDR3 spans 14 amino acids. Written as DNA, the CDR3 is TGTGCCAGCAGCAGGACAAGGGGCAATTCACCCCTCCACTTT. Translated: CASSRTRGNSPLHF.

The chain carries TRBV19 and TRBJ2-1; 10 nucleotides match TRBD1. The CDR3 consists of 14 residues. Germline trimming cut 5 bases from V and 7 bases from J; bases unmatched to any gene: 5. Germline loops: CDR1 LNHDA, CDR2 SQIVND (reference sequence). The CDR3 loop is CASSEGTGVNEQFF. As DNA, the CDR3 is TGTGCCAGTAGTGAGGGGACAGGGGTTAATGAGCAGTTCTTC.

In its sample, this clone was seen a few times. The rearrangement joins TRBV7-3 to TRBJ2-5; TRBD1 matches 9 bases. Per germline, CDR1 SGHTA and CDR2 FQGTGA. This CDR3 region has 14 residues. The V and J ends lost 5 bases and 2 bases, in that order; junction bases with no gene match: 3. CDR3 nucleotide sequence: TGTGCCAGCAGCCGGACAGGGGTACAAGAGACCCAGTACTTC. Its translation is CASSRTGVQETQYF.

CDR3 residues: CAWSVTEMNTEAFF. In nucleotides, the CDR3 is TGTGCCTGGAGTGTTACGGAGATGAACACTGAAGCTTTCTTT. The chain recombines TRBV30 with TRBJ1-1; no clear D gene. Trimming took 0 bases from V and 0 from J, leaving 8 bases between them. The germline CDR1 and CDR2 sequences are GTSNPN and SVGIG (reference sequence). The CDR3 is 14 amino acids.

This clone was recorded a few times. V gene TRBV5-6 combines with J gene TRBJ1-6; 9 bases are a match to TRBD1. The CDR3 is made up of 16 amino acids. Germline V CDR1 and CDR2: SGHDT, YYEEEE. The V segment lost 0 bases and the J segment 7 bases; nucleotides outside the gene matches: 5. The chain's CDR3 is CASSLDRGRVNSPLHF. DNA for the CDR3: TGTGCCAGCAGCTTGGACAGGGGGCGCGTAAATTCACCCCTCCACTTT.

The rearrangement joins TRBV7-2 to TRBJ2-2; 9 bases align to TRBD1. Trimming took 1 base from V and 7 from J; bases not matched to a gene: 1. Per the germline V gene, CDR1 is SGHTA and CDR2 is FQGNSA. This CDR3 spans 14 amino acids. The CDR3 DNA reads as TGTGCCAGCAGCTTAGGGACAGGGGTCGGGGAGCTGTTTTTT. It specifies CASSLGTGVGELFF.